This T cell receptor beta chain comes out of a study of read filtering for tumor transcriptome and immune sequencing (dated by TCRdb to the early 2020s). With respect to the entire study: The cohort consisted of about 18 male and approximately 14 female patients, with a mean age of approximately 66 years and an age range of roughly 47 to 85. By revised international staging, roughly 8 patients were R-ISS I, fewer than 20 were R-ISS II and more than five were R-ISS III. After DNase treatment, whole-transcriptome libraries were prepared with the TruSeq RNA Access Library Prep Kit. TCR-region mapped reads per sample ranged from about 3.5 to 10.27 million with IR-seq versus only about 85 to 1,300 with RNA-seq. TCR repertoires obtained by targeted immune repertoire sequencing and by bulk whole-transcriptome sequencing performed on the same bone marrow samples were compared. One main goal was a read-filtering strategy for immune repertoire data, in particular deciding whether clonotypes backed by only one read should be removed. What the authors observed across the whole study: The sorted CD138-negative fraction was not purified T cells but a mixed bone marrow immune population. IR-seq captured clonotypes at much higher depth and more reliably than RNA-seq, and smaller IR-seq throughput sufficed to identify most shared clonotypes. The correlation between IR-seq and RNA-seq shared clonotype proportions rose when single-read clonotypes were removed. In IR-seq, about 82% of clonotypes but 3.5% to 4% of total reads were represented by single-read clonotypes, whereas in RNA-seq, less than 75% of clonotypes and about 40% of reads were represented by single-read clonotypes.

Each patient had bone marrow sampled at the time of active disease. Bone marrow mononuclear cells were isolated by Ficoll-Hypaque density gradient centrifugation. CD138-negative cells were obtained by negative selection after labeling with CD138 magnetic microbeads on a MACS separator, removing myeloma plasma cells. Flow cytometry on an Attune NxT with CD138 antibodies was used to check the purity of the isolated cells. Total RNA was extracted using TRIzol reagent and was quantified on a NanoDrop spectrophotometer. Paired RNA-seq and IR-seq were performed on the CD138-negative bone marrow sample of each patient. TCR libraries were constructed from roughly 380 ng RNA using the Immunoverse kit, and molecular barcoded adaptors covering alpha/delta and beta/gamma chains were employed. TCR library preparation used the same RNA that was used for transcriptome sequencing. Sequencing of the TCR libraries was done on an Illumina HiSeq 4000 with 2 x 150 cycles. For the original study's pipeline: TCR reads were aligned to human V, D, J and C references and assembled into CDR3 clonotypes with MiXCR, including quality filtering and error correction. The tcR package in R was used to analyze clonotype counts and gene usage diversity. Raw mapping reads were checked after the RNA-seq reads had been mapped by STAR aligner version 2.5.3a onto the human GRCh37 genome. To test how sequencing depth affects detected clonotypes, IR-seq fastq files were randomly downsampled with Seqtk 1.3. The raw public reads went through TCRdb reprocessing: fastp at Q25, MiXCR clone calling, in-frame beta chains kept. Each CDR3 protein appears once, grouped with its most common genes and DNA. The V and J calls were not made by the authors but by TCRdb's processing. This sample gives about 54,000 distinct CDR3 sequences in total; about 12% of them show up just once. The ten most abundant clones make up under 20% of the sample.

In this sample, this clonotype turned up many times. The antigen this receptor binds is unknown. No much larger clone is present one base from it, and per-base qualities are unavailable. The CDR3 runs 11 residues from the cysteine to the phenylalanine. Only CDR3 DNA is held: 33 bases, read in frame from base 1. V is reduced by 4 bases and J by 6 bases, leaving a spacing of 9 bases between them. From a lookup of the germline V gene (reference sequence), CDR1 and CDR2 are DFQATT and SNEGSKA. This sequence originates from a donor aged 40 or older with multiple myeloma. The sequenced sample consisted of a population of CD138-negative cells sorted from bone marrow. In light of the paper, this sample's cell subset or site label describes: bone marrow mononuclear cells depleted of CD138+ plasma/myeloma cells by negative magnetic selection. The chain uses TRBV20-1 and TRBJ2-5; 6 matching bases give a weak D call of TRBD1. The CDR3: CSAKQGQTQYF. DNA sequence: TGCAGTGCTAAACAGGGCCAGACCCAGTACTTC.